The next 3 T cell receptor beta chains were all read from a single sample in a study of neoadjuvant anti-PD-1 for oral cavity cancer (dated by TCRdb to about 2021). The library was produced with the immunoSEQ multiplex PCR assay. The immuneACCESS repertoire file appears here via TCRdb, limited to in-frame rearrangements. These files lack a portion of the clones; in checked studies, under half of the deficit traces to unresolved V genes, and the cause of the others is not known. Counted in this sample were approximately 74,000 clones; 84% of them appeared once. About 3.4% of the sample goes to the ten largest clones. The time point tag for this specimen amounts to: before neoadjuvant nivolumab. Sequenced here: PBMCs, sampled before nivolumab (anti-PD-1) treatment. The receptors derive from a person aged 35-79 years with oral cavity squamous cell carcinoma.

The sample holds one count of this clone. This chain connects TRBV15 to TRBJ2-4, with unresolved D. The CDR3 loop spans 12 amino acids. From germline, CDR1 is LNHNV and CDR2 YYDKDF (reference sequence). V dropped 4 bases and J dropped 6 bases, with 7 bases sitting between them. Written as DNA, the CDR3 is TGTGCCACCAGCACGCGAGCAAACATTCAGTACTTC. Translation gives CATSTRANIQYF.

J is TRBJ2-7 and V is TRBV19; 9 bases are a match to TRBD2. The germline gives CDR1 LNHDA, CDR2 SQIVND (reference sequence). The CDR3 has 14 amino acids. Trimming at V came to 3 bases and at J to 4 bases, leaving 4 bases not matched to a gene. The CDR3: CASSIDSGSYEQYF. CDR3 in DNA: TGTGCCAGTAGTATCGATAGCGGGAGTTACGAGCAGTACTTC. Full variable domain (rest looked up from reference TRBV19 and TRBJ2-7): DGGITQSPKYLFRKEGQNVTLSCEQNLNHDAMYWYRQDPGQGLRLIYYSQIVNDFQKGDIAEGYSVSREKKESFPLTVTSAQKNPTAFYLCASSIDSGSYEQYFGPGTRLTVT.

The chain is built from TRBV19 and TRBJ2-1, with D unresolved. V lost 4 bases to trimming and J lost 0 bases, with 10 bases between them. This CDR3 has 15 residues. Looked up from germline, CDR1 is LNHDA and CDR2 is SQIVND (reference sequence). The CDR3 is CASSSAVSSYNEQFF. CDR3 bases: TGTGCCAGTAGTAGCGCGGTAAGCTCCTACAATGAGCAGTTCTTC.